A selection of T cell receptor beta chains follows, all from one sample in a study of T cells after yellow fever vaccination. MiXCR was run by TCRdb on the 5' RACE reads, yielding one entry per CDR3 protein. Here the sample spans a few hundred thousand distinct CDR3 sequences, about 19% being singletons. The sample here was PBMCs, taken before the yellow fever booster vaccination. The receptors come from a man between 18 and 35 years old who received the YFV17D yellow fever vaccine. The CDR3 runs from the conserved cysteine through the conserved F or W. The D gene is left open where the match is weak. Not all rows give a size; the values are once, few, many and, for expanded clones, a class.

size	J	D	V	CDR3	DNA
few	TRBJ2-3	NA	TRBV15	CATSRRGGTDTQYF	TGTGCCACCAGCAGGAGGGGGGGCACAGATACGCAGTATTTT
NA	TRBJ2-2	NA	TRBV9	CASSPTAAGELFF	TGTGCCAGCAGCCCGACAGCTGCTGGGGAGCTGTTTTTT
NA	TRBJ2-1	TRBD1	TRBV7-2	CASSPPPGQYAEQFF	TGTGCCAGCAGCCCCCCTCCGGGACAGTATGCTGAGCAGTTCTTC
few	TRBJ2-1	NA	TRBV11-3	CASSLGEEYNEQFF	TGTGCCAGCAGCTTAGGAGAGGAGTACAATGAGCAGTTCTTC
few	TRBJ2-1	NA	TRBV6-2/TRBV6-3	CASSARDSSYNEQFF	TGTGCCAGCAGTGCCCGCGACTCATCCTACAATGAGCAGTTCTTC
NA	TRBJ1-2	NA	TRBV6-4	CASSDPFSGYTF	TGTGCCAGCAGTGACCCCTTTAGCGGCTACACCTTC
few	TRBJ2-3	NA	TRBV9	CASSVASGEDTQYF	TGTGCCAGCAGCGTAGCTTCAGGGGAGGATACGCAGTATTTT
NA	TRBJ1-6	NA	TRBV7-2	CASSLVGYSGESPLHF	TGTGCCAGCAGCTTAGTGGGGTACTCCGGAGAATCACCCCTCCACTTT
many	TRBJ1-5	NA	TRBV20-1	CSAKPGSYSNQPQHF	TGCAGTGCTAAGCCAGGGAGCTATAGCAATCAGCCCCAGCATTTT
few	TRBJ2-5	NA	TRBV7-2	CASSPGVSGTTFYF	TGTGCCAGCAGCCCCGGGGTTAGCGGCACTACGTTTTACTTC
few	TRBJ2-1	NA	TRBV28	CASSPSGARGYNEQFF	TGTGCCAGCAGTCCTTCGGGGGCGAGAGGCTACAATGAGCAGTTCTTC
few	TRBJ2-2	NA	TRBV6-1	CASSEADQTRFPGELFF	TGTGCCAGCAGTGAAGCTGACCAAACACGGTTCCCCGGGGAGCTGTTTTTT
NA	TRBJ1-1	TRBD1	TRBV27	CASSRRTGMTEAFF	TGTGCCAGCAGTAGACGGACAGGGATGACTGAAGCTTTCTTT
once	TRBJ2-4	NA	TRBV12-3/TRBV12-4	CASTRTENIQYF	TGTGCCAGCACCAGGACAGAAAACATTCAGTACTTC
NA	TRBJ2-5	NA	TRBV5-1	CASSPGGWRQETQYF	TGCGCCAGCAGTCCCGGGGGATGGCGACAAGAGACCCAGTACTTC
many	TRBJ2-7	NA	TRBV4-3	CASSQGAVKSYEQYF	TGCGCCAGCAGCCAAGGCGCGGTAAAGTCCTACGAGCAGTACTTC
few	TRBJ1-5	NA	TRBV30	CAWGGGAQPQHF	TGTGCCTGGGGGGGGGGTGCACAGCCCCAGCATTTT
NA	TRBJ2-5	NA	TRBV20-1	CSATGVPQETQYF	TGCAGTGCTACCGGGGTTCCCCAAGAGACCCAGTACTTC
NA	TRBJ2-7	NA	TRBV12-3/TRBV12-4	CASSPGIRGYEQYF	TGTGCCAGCAGTCCAGGGATTAGGGGCTACGAGCAGTACTTC
NA	TRBJ2-5	TRBD1	TRBV4-2	CASSQDRGQETQYF	TGTGCCAGCAGCCAGGACAGGGGACAAGAGACCCAGTACTTC
NA	TRBJ2-7	NA	TRBV7-2	CASSLMKVEQYF	TGTGCCAGCAGCTTAATGAAGGTCGAGCAGTACTTC
NA	TRBJ2-5	NA	TRBV6-5	CASSYQNQATQYF	TGTGCCAGCAGTTACCAGAATCAGGCGACCCAGTACTTC
few	TRBJ2-3	NA	TRBV10-1	CASSDATTDTQYF	TGCGCCAGCAGTGACGCGACCACAGATACGCAGTATTTT
NA	TRBJ2-7	NA	TRBV29-1	CSVGSSSNEQYF	TGCAGCGTCGGGTCTTCGAGCAACGAGCAGTACTTC
NA	TRBJ2-1	TRBD2	TRBV7-3	CASSSSGVPSSYNEQFF	TGTGCCAGCAGCTCTAGCGGGGTCCCCAGCTCCTACAATGAGCAGTTCTTC
few	TRBJ1-1	TRBD1	TRBV4-3	CASSPQGAVFDTEAFF	TGCGCCAGCAGCCCCCAGGGGGCGGTTTTTGACACTGAAGCTTTCTTT
few	TRBJ2-2	TRBD1	TRBV27	CASSLGTGWIGELFF	TGTGCCAGCAGTTTAGGGACAGGGTGGATCGGGGAGCTGTTTTTT
many	TRBJ1-6	TRBD1	TRBV4-3	CASSPDRESPLHF	TGCGCCAGCAGCCCTGACAGGGAATCACCCCTCCACTTT
few	TRBJ1-2	TRBD1	TRBV5-6	CASSPTPGQIYGYTF	TGTGCCAGCAGCCCTACCCCGGGACAGATCTATGGCTACACCTTC
NA	TRBJ2-1	TRBD2	TRBV5-5	CASSLLLAGVVYNEQFF	TGTGCCAGCAGCTTGCTACTAGCGGGGGTCGTTTACAATGAGCAGTTCTTC
NA	TRBJ1-3	NA	TRBV20-1	CSASSREDGFNTIYF	TGCAGTGCTAGTAGCAGGGAGGATGGTTTCAACACCATATATTTT
NA	TRBJ1-6	NA	TRBV5-1	CASSLGESDNSPLHF	TGCGCCAGCAGCTTGGGGGAGTCAGACAATTCACCCCTCCACTTT
NA	TRBJ2-2	NA	TRBV29-1	CTSTAPNTGELFF	TGCACCTCGACAGCTCCGAACACCGGGGAGCTGTTTTTT
NA	TRBJ1-1	NA	TRBV20-1	CSAPNQGTEAFF	TGCAGTGCTCCAAACCAGGGGACTGAAGCTTTCTTT
few	TRBJ2-1	TRBD2	TRBV7-2	CASSFSGGIDNEQFF	TGTGCCAGCAGCTTTAGCGGGGGGATCGACAATGAGCAGTTCTTC
NA	TRBJ2-3	NA	TRBV4-2	CASSRAIGQTDTQYF	TGTGCCAGCAGCCGCGCCATCGGACAGACAGATACGCAGTATTTT
few	TRBJ2-7	TRBD1	TRBV20-1	CSAREGTAYEQYF	TGCAGTGCTAGAGAAGGGACAGCCTACGAGCAGTACTTC
NA	TRBJ2-3	NA	TRBV2	CASQELGGTDTQYF	TGTGCCAGCCAAGAACTAGGGGGCACAGATACGCAGTATTTT
few	TRBJ1-1	NA	TRBV18	CASSARGPEAFF	TGTGCCAGCTCGGCGAGGGGACCTGAAGCTTTCTTT
few	TRBJ2-1	TRBD2	TRBV5-1	CASSQRGGDNEQFF	TGCGCCAGCAGTCAGCGGGGGGGGGACAATGAGCAGTTCTTC
NA	TRBJ2-3	TRBD2	TRBV6-5	CASSYSAAGVPDTQYF	TGTGCCAGCAGTTATTCCGCAGCGGGGGTACCAGATACGCAGTATTTT
many	TRBJ2-2	TRBD1	TRBV5-6	CASSLEGAVTGELFF	TGTGCCAGCAGCTTGGAGGGGGCAGTCACCGGGGAGCTGTTTTTT
NA	TRBJ2-1	NA	TRBV29-1	CSVEDRGSNEQFF	TGCAGCGTTGAAGATCGGGGGAGCAATGAGCAGTTCTTC
many	TRBJ2-3	NA	TRBV20-1	CSPPQADTQYF	TGCAGTCCGCCCCAGGCAGATACGCAGTATTTT
few	TRBJ2-5	NA	TRBV10-3	CAISESIIRETQYF	TGTGCCATCAGTGAGTCGATTATTCGGGAGACCCAGTACTTC